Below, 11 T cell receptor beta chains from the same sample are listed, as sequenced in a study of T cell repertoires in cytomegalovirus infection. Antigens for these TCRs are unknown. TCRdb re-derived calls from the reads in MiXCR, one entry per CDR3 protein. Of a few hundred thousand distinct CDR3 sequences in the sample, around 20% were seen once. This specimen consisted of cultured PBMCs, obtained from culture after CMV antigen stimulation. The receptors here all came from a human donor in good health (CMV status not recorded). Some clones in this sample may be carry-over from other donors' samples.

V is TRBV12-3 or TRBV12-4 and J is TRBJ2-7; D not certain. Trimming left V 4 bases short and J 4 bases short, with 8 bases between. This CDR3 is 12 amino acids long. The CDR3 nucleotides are TGTGCCAGCAGTTCAGCGATGTACGAGCAGTACTTC. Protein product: CASSSAMYEQYF.

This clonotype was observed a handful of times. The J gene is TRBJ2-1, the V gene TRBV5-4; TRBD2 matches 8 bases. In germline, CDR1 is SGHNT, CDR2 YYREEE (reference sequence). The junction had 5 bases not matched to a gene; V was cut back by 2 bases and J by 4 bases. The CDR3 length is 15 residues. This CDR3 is CASSLGASGYNEQFF. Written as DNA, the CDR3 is TGTGCCAGCAGCTTAGGGGCTAGCGGGTACAATGAGCAGTTCTTC.

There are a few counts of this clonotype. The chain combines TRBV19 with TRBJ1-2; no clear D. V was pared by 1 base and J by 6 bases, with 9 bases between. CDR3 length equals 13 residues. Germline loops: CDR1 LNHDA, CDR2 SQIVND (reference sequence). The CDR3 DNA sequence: TGTGCCAGTAGTATAGGAAACTATGATGGCTACACCTTC. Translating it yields CASSIGNYDGYTF.

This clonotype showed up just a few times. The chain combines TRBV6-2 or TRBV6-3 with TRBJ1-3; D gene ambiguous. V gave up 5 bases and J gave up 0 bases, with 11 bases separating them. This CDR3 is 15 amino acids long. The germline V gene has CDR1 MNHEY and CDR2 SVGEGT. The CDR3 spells CASSRAGDSGNTIYF. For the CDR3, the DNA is TGTGCCAGCAGTCGAGCCGGAGACTCTGGAAACACCATATATTTT.

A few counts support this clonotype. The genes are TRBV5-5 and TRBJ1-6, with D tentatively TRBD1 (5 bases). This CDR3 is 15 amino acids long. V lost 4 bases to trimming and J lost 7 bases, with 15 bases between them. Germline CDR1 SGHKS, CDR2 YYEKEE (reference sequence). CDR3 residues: CASSVSRQGNSPLHF. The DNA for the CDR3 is TGTGCCAGCAGCGTGTCAAGGCAGGGAAATTCACCCCTCCACTTT.

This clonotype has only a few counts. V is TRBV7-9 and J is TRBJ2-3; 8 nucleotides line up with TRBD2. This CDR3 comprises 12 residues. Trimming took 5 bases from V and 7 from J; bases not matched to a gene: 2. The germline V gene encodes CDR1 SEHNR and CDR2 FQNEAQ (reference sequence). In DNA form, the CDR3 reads TGTGCCAGCAGCCGGGAGGGGAATACGCAGTATTTT. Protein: CASSREGNTQYF.

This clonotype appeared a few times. CDR3 loop: CASSPYDGFSGNTIYF. CDR3 bases: TGTGCCAGCTCACCATATGATGGATTCTCTGGAAACACCATATATTTT. This chain links TRBV18 with TRBJ1-3, with D hard to call. This CDR3 comprises 16 residues. CDR1 is KGHSH, CDR2 LQKENI, per germline. Trimming stripped 2 bases from V and 0 bases from J, with 11 bases between. The full variable domain, rest sourced from reference TRBV18 and TRBJ1-3, is NAGVMQNPRHLVRRRGQEARLRCSPMKGHSHVYWYRQLPEEGLKFMVYLQKENIIDESGMPKERFSAEFPKEGPSILRIQQVVRGDSAAYFCASSPYDGFSGNTIYFGEGSWLTVV.

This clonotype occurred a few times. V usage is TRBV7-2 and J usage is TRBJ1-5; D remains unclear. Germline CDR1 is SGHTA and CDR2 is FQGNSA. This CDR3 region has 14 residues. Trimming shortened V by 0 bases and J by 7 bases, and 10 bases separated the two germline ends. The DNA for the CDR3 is TGTGCCAGCAGCTTAGCGAGGGCCACACAGCCCCAGCATTTT. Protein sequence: CASSLARATQPQHF.

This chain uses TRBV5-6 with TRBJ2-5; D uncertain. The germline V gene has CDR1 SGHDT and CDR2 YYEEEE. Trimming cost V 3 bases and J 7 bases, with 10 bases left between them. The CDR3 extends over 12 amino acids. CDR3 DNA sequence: TGTGCCAGCAGCTCGAGTCCGGGGACCCAGTACTTC. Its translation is CASSSSPGTQYF.

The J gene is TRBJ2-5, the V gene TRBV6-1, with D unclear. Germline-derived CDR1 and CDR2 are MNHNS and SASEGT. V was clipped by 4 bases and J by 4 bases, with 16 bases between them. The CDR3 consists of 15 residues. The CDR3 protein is CASSGESWGSETQYF. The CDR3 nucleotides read TGTGCCAGCAGTGGTGAGAGTTGGGGTTCAGAGACCCAGTACTTC.

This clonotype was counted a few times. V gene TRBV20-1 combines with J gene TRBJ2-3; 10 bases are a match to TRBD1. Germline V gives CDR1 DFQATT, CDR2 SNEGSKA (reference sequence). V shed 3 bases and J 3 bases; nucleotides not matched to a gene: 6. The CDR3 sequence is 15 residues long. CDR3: CSARDRGEGTDTQYF. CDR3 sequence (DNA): TGCAGTGCTAGGGACAGGGGGGAGGGAACAGATACGCAGTATTTT.